One sample yielded the 10 T cell receptor beta chains listed below, sequenced in a study of cytomegalovirus exposure and HLA in healthy donors. Both 60 Vbeta primers and 13 Jbeta primers went into the PCR. Data came from immunoSEQ multiplex PCR; TCRdb stores just in-frame clones and leaves some out. The sample has around 99,000 clones; roughly 82% are singletons. Sequenced input: PBMCs. The receptor source for this set is a man in his thirties or forties in good health and CMV-seropositive.

The chain recombines TRBV9 with TRBJ1-2; D remains unclear. The CDR3 sequence is 14 residues long. The germline V and J ends were trimmed by 4 bases and 4 bases, with 14 bases remaining between them. Germline V gene sequence: CDR1 SGDLS, CDR2 YYNGEE. The CDR3 is CASSPAAPGYGYTF. As DNA, the CDR3 is TGTGCCAGCAGCCCTGCTGCCCCAGGCTATGGCTACACCTTC. The entire variable domain, with the rest obtained from reference TRBV9 and TRBJ1-2, is as follows: DSGVTQTPKHLITATGQRVTLRCSPRSGDLSVYWYQQSLDQGLQFLIQYYNGEERAKGNILERFSAQQFPDLHSELNLSSLELGDSALYFCASSPAAPGYGYTFGSGTRLTVV.

The chain uses TRBV18 and TRBJ1-6; TRBD1 might be the D (6 bases). Germline lookup yields CDR1 KGHSH and CDR2 LQKENI. V was trimmed by 8 bases and J by 8 bases, leaving 13 bases between them. CDR3 length: 13 amino acids. CDR3 bases: TGTGCCAGCCGGACAGCGGGGGATTCACCCCTCCACTTT. Its protein product is CASRTAGDSPLHF.

V is TRBV30 and J is TRBJ2-3, with TRBD2 identical over 12 bases. J lost 5 bases, V lost 3 bases, and 12 bases had no gene match. CDR1 and CDR2 (germline): GTSNPN, SVGIG (reference sequence). The CDR3 is 17 residues long. CDR3 loop: CAWSEPGLAGCQDTQYF. The CDR3 bases are TGTGCCTGGAGCGAACCGGGACTAGCGGGCTGTCAAGATACGCAGTATTTT.

The chain employs TRBV5-1 and TRBJ1-4; D ambiguous. Per the germline V gene, CDR1 is SGHRS and CDR2 is YFSETQ. CDR3 length: 16 amino acids. V was cut by 5 bases and J by 1 base, with 15 bases left in between. The CDR3 coding sequence is TGCGCCAGCAGTTGGGCCCTGGGAGGAACTAATGAAAAACTGTTTTTT. Protein sequence: CASSWALGGTNEKLFF.

The chain links TRBV10-3 to TRBJ2-1; maybe TRBD2 (5 bases). V was clipped by 6 bases and J by 5 bases, with 14 bases between them. This CDR3 is built from 14 residues. From germline, CDR1 is ENHRY and CDR2 SYGVKD. The CDR3 sequence: CAISAGPQDNEQFF. DNA of the CDR3: TGTGCCATCAGCGCGGGTCCCCAAGACAATGAGCAGTTCTTC.

The chain has TRBV5-1 and TRBJ2-7; 7 bases align to TRBD2. CDR3 length: 17 residues. Trimming cost V 4 bases and J 0 bases; bases outside gene matches: 13. Germline CDR1 reads SGHRS; CDR2 reads YFSETQ. CDR3: CASSPVFLRGSSYEQYF. In DNA form, the CDR3 reads TGCGCCAGCAGCCCGGTGTTTTTGCGGGGGAGCTCCTACGAGCAGTACTTC.

This chain links TRBV5-6 with TRBJ1-6; D might be TRBD1 (5 bases). V was pared by 0 bases and J by 13 bases, with 11 bases between. CDR3 size: 13 residues. The germline CDR1 and CDR2 sequences are SGHDT and YYEEEE. The CDR3 spells CASSLGQINPLHF. The CDR3 DNA reads as TGTGCCAGCAGCTTGGGACAGATAAATCCCCTCCACTTT.

The J gene is TRBJ1-2, the V gene TRBV11-2, with 8 bases that match TRBD1. The germline V gene has CDR1 SGHAT and CDR2 FQNNGV. The V segment lost 5 bases and the J segment 8 bases; nucleotides outside the gene matches: 10. The CDR3 totals 14 residues. The CDR3: CASSPPGQGVGYTF. The CDR3 region has the DNA TGTGCCAGCAGCCCACCAGGACAGGGAGTGGGCTACACCTTC. Full variable domain (remainder filled in from reference TRBV11-2 and TRBJ1-2): EAGVAQSPRYKIIEKRQSVAFWCNPISGHATLYWYQQILGQGPKLLIQFQNNGVVDDSQLPKDRFSAERLKGVDSTLKIQPAKLEDSAVYLCASSPPGQGVGYTFGSGTRLTVV.

V is TRBV19 and J is TRBJ1-6; a possible D gene is TRBD1 (6 bases). The V gene lost 1 base and the J gene lost 7 bases, with 11 bases spanning the gap. CDR3 size: 15 residues. Germline CDR1 reads LNHDA; CDR2 reads SQIVND (reference sequence). CDR3 protein: CASSIAGAGNSPLHF. CDR3 bases: TGTGCCAGTAGTATAGCAGGGGCTGGGAATTCACCCCTCCACTTT.

The rearrangement joins TRBV30 to TRBJ1-4; no clear D. The V gene lost 0 bases and the J gene lost 4 bases, with 6 bases spanning the gap. The CDR3 is 13 amino acids. CDR1 GTSNPN and CDR2 SVGIG come from the germline V gene (reference sequence). In DNA, the CDR3 is TGTGCCTGGAGTGTTTCAGTTAATGAAAAACTGTTTTTT. Translated: CAWSVSVNEKLFF.